Listed below are T cell receptor beta chains from one sample, sequenced in a study of Graves' ophthalmopathy and Graves' hyperthyroidism. TCRdb redid the calling of the multiplex PCR reads with MiXCR, one entry per CDR3 protein. The sample has some 390,000 distinct CDR3 sequences; roughly 18% are singletons. Input material: peripheral blood. Receptor source: a woman in her late teens or twenties with Graves' ophthalmopathy. CDR3s include the opening cysteine and the closing phenylalanine or tryptophan. A D gene is named only where the DNA matches it firmly. Clone size is given for some rows only: seen once, a few or many times, or a class if the clone is expanded.

many	TRBV5-1	TRBJ2-2	TRBD1	CASSSPRQGVGTGELFF	TGCGCCAGCAGCTCCCCCCGACAGGGAGTGGGCACCGGGGAGCTGTTTTTT
-	TRBV5-1	TRBJ1-6	-	CASSLNTNNSPLHF	TGCGCCAGCAGCTTGAATACTAATAATTCACCCCTCCACTTT
-	TRBV28	TRBJ2-7	-	CASSQLTGQGFYEQYF	TGTGCCAGCAGTCAGCTCACGGGACAAGGGTTCTACGAGCAGTACTTC
-	TRBV6-5	TRBJ1-2	-	CASSYFGGGYTF	TGTGCCAGCAGTTACTTCGGCGGGGGCTACACCTTC
many	TRBV11-2	TRBJ1-2	-	CASSLLASPGDYTF	TGTGCCAGCAGCTTACTGGCCAGCCCGGGGGACTACACCTTC
many	TRBV30	TRBJ2-7	-	CAWSVGAAYEQYF	TGTGCCTGGAGTGTAGGAGCGGCCTACGAGCAGTACTTC
many	TRBV7-2	TRBJ2-5	-	CASSVPTRGFVLETQYF	TGTGCCAGCAGCGTCCCGACTCGGGGGTTCGTGCTGGAGACCCAGTACTTC
many	TRBV29-1	TRBJ1-1	-	CSVEDPQGGGTEAFF	TGCAGCGTTGAAGACCCACAGGGAGGCGGCACTGAAGCTTTCTTT
-	TRBV6-1	TRBJ2-7	TRBD2	CASTGLAGSYEQYF	TGTGCCAGCACTGGACTAGCGGGATCGTACGAGCAGTACTTC
many	TRBV18	TRBJ1-6	-	CASSPLGSAANSPLHF	TGTGCCAGCTCACCACTAGGGAGCGCGGCCAATTCACCCCTCCACTTT
many	TRBV24-1	TRBJ1-5	TRBD1	CATSDHRGQPQHF	TGTGCCACCAGTGACCACAGGGGACAGCCCCAGCATTTT
many	TRBV20-1	TRBJ2-5	-	CSARGLMGETQYF	TGCAGTGCTAGAGGACTGATGGGCGAGACCCAGTACTTC
-	TRBV5-1	TRBJ2-7	-	CASSLFGRLDDEQYF	TGCGCCAGCAGCTTGTTCGGGAGACTAGATGACGAGCAGTACTTC
-	TRBV12-3/TRBV12-4	TRBJ1-2	-	CASLSGGAEVGYTF	TGTGCCAGCCTGTCGGGGGGCGCCGAGGTTGGCTACACCTTC